This T cell receptor beta chain derives from a study of technical replicates of blood from a few donors. Method: immunoSEQ multiplex PCR; TCRdb's copy keeps in-frame clones and lacks some. The top ten hold around 0.27% of the sample, which has about 83,000 clones, 92% seen once. The CDR3 extends over 15 amino acids. Germline-derived CDR1 and CDR2 are LNHDA and SQIVND (reference sequence). The J segment lost 5 bases and the V segment lost 5 bases, leaving 7 bases of the junction unmatched. Sample: T cells isolated from PBMCs. The chain is built from TRBV19 and TRBJ1-5; 9 positions match TRBD1. The origin of this receptor is a human donor in good health. CDR3 coding DNA: TGTGCCAGTAGTGCCACAGGGGGCGGTTATCAGCCCCAGCATTTT. Protein: CASSATGGGYQPQHF. Complete variable domain (other parts from reference TRBV19 and TRBJ1-5): DGGITQSPKYLFRKEGQNVTLSCEQNLNHDAMYWYRQDPGQGLRLIYYSQIVNDFQKGDIAEGYSVSREKKESFPLTVTSAQKNPTAFYLCASSATGGGYQPQHFGDGTRLSIL.